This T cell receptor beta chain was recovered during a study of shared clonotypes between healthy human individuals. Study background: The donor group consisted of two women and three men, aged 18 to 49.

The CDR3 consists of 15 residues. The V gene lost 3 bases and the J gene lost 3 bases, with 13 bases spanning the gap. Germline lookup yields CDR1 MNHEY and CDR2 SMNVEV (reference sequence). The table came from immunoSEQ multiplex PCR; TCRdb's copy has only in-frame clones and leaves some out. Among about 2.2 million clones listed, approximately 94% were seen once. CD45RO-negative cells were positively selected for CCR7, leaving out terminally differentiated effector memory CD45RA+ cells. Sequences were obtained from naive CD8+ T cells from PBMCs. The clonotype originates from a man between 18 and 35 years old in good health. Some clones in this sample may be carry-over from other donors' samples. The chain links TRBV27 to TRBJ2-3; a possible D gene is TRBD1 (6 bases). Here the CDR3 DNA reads TGTGCCAGCAGTTTGGTACAGGGATTAACAGATACGCAGTATTTT. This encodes CASSLVQGLTDTQYF.